The rows below give T cell receptor beta chains drawn from one sample of a study of shared clonotypes between healthy human individuals. Measured with immunoSEQ multiplex PCR; TCRdb has only the in-frame clones, and not every one. Of about 1 million clones listed, about 75% are singletons. The specimen was memory CD4+ T cells sorted from blood. The receptors shown here come from a man younger than 30 in good health. Each CDR3 is given without its conserved first and last residue. Fields, in order: J gene, V gene, CDR3 length, CDR3 protein.

j_gene: TRBJ1-3; v_gene: TRBV15; len: 12; CDR3aa: ATSRDNSGNTIY
j_gene: TRBJ1-2; v_gene: TRBV19; len: 14; CDR3aa: ASSPTGGGRGDGYT
j_gene: TRBJ1-5; v_gene: TRBV10-3; len: 11; CDR3aa: AIGPISNQPQH
j_gene: TRBJ2-7; v_gene: TRBV4-3; len: 12; CDR3aa: ASSPRDGLYEQY
j_gene: TRBJ1-5; v_gene: TRBV19; len: 16; CDR3aa: ASRMYLQAGDSNQPQH
j_gene: TRBJ2-1; v_gene: TRBV15; len: 13; CDR3aa: ATSEQGRPGDEQF
j_gene: TRBJ1-1; v_gene: TRBV28; len: 14; CDR3aa: ASSLIRGSGNTEAF
j_gene: TRBJ2-3; v_gene: TRBV9; len: 14; CDR3aa: ASSVGISGITDTQY
j_gene: TRBJ2-7; v_gene: TRBV6-5; len: 14; CDR3aa: ASSYSVSGTSYEQY
j_gene: TRBJ1-1; v_gene: TRBV30; len: 12; CDR3aa: ALPGSRGITEAF
j_gene: TRBJ2-6; v_gene: TRBV5-1; len: 12; CDR3aa: ASSAGQGPNVLT
j_gene: TRBJ2-2; v_gene: TRBV28; len: 14; CDR3aa: ASSSPGTGNTGELF
j_gene: TRBJ1-2; v_gene: TRBV7-9; len: 11; CDR3aa: ASSFSQDYGYT
j_gene: TRBJ2-6; v_gene: TRBV5-6; len: 13; CDR3aa: ASSLEQSGANVLT
j_gene: TRBJ2-2; v_gene: TRBV10-1; len: 11; CDR3aa: ASSRDNTGELF
j_gene: TRBJ1-1; v_gene: TRBV5-1; len: 14; CDR3aa: ASSSGAGDWNTEAF
j_gene: TRBJ2-5; v_gene: TRBV10-2; len: 11; CDR3aa: ASSESRRETQY
j_gene: TRBJ2-7; v_gene: TRBV28; len: 12; CDR3aa: ASSLQGVGYEQY
j_gene: TRBJ2-7; v_gene: TRBV12-2; len: 14; CDR3aa: ASRPLQGKSVNEQY
j_gene: TRBJ2-1; v_gene: TRBV7-2; len: 12; CDR3aa: ASSRPGLYNEQF
j_gene: TRBJ2-3; v_gene: TRBV5-1; len: 13; CDR3aa: ASSLNLGAPDTQY
j_gene: TRBJ1-5; v_gene: TRBV30; len: 11; CDR3aa: AWSLGGNQPQH
j_gene: TRBJ1-4; v_gene: TRBV5-4; len: 12; CDR3aa: ASSLRDTSEKLF
j_gene: TRBJ2-7; v_gene: TRBV5-4; len: 13; CDR3aa: ASSLGGGLTYEQY
j_gene: TRBJ2-7; v_gene: TRBV5-1; len: 14; CDR3aa: ASSLRLSTSSYEQY
j_gene: TRBJ2-7; v_gene: TRBV18; len: 12; CDR3aa: ASSRADQYYEQY
j_gene: TRBJ1-1; v_gene: TRBV7-2; len: 10; CDR3aa: ASSLAVGWAF
j_gene: TRBJ2-3; v_gene: TRBV29-1; len: 11; CDR3aa: SIRDGGSDTQY
j_gene: TRBJ2-5; v_gene: TRBV7-9; len: 12; CDR3aa: ASSFGTGQETQY
j_gene: TRBJ1-4; v_gene: TRBV30; len: 13; CDR3aa: AWSVGGTGNEKLF
j_gene: TRBJ1-5; v_gene: TRBV10-3; len: 14; CDR3aa: AISESGQAGNPPQH
j_gene: TRBJ2-2; v_gene: TRBV14; len: 13; CDR3aa: ASTPTSGNTGELF
j_gene: TRBJ2-2; v_gene: TRBV7-2; len: 11; CDR3aa: ASSRKNTGELF
j_gene: TRBJ2-7; v_gene: TRBV5-8; len: 12; CDR3aa: ASSFRGVSYEQY
j_gene: TRBJ2-7; v_gene: TRBV7-7; len: 13; CDR3aa: ASSPSELQTYEQY
j_gene: TRBJ1-4; v_gene: TRBV7-9; len: 17; CDR3aa: ASSFRDERVPATNEKLF
j_gene: TRBJ1-1; v_gene: TRBV5-6; len: 9; CDR3aa: ASRDRTEAF
j_gene: TRBJ2-7; v_gene: TRBV28; len: 12; CDR3aa: ASTTGLLSYEQY
j_gene: TRBJ2-1; v_gene: TRBV7-2; len: 17; CDR3aa: ASSLVGTSGRKSYNEQF
j_gene: TRBJ2-7; v_gene: TRBV6-1; len: 10; CDR3aa: ASSEPTYEQY
j_gene: TRBJ1-2; v_gene: TRBV10-3; len: 12; CDR3aa: AIASKADNYGYT